This is a list of T cell receptor beta chains from one sample in a study of T cells in Graves' hyperthyroidism and ophthalmopathy. TCRdb reprocessed the multiplex PCR reads via MiXCR and lists one record per CDR3 protein. This sample has about 700,000 distinct CDR3 sequences; 11% to 15% occur once, and the top ten carry around 9.6%. The sequenced material came from blood. Source of these receptors: a woman between 18 and 29 years old with Graves' hyperthyroidism. Both conserved end residues are part of each CDR3. The order of the fields is clone size, V gene, D gene, J gene, CDR3 protein, CDR3 DNA. D genes are given only for firm matches. Expanded clones are given a class, and other clones once, few, many or no size at all.

>-|TRBV19|-|TRBJ2-7
CASSIADGSYEQYF
TGTGCCAGTAGTATAGCGGACGGCTCCTACGAGCAGTACTTC
>many|TRBV20-1|TRBD1|TRBJ1-1
CSARTGGVTEAFF
TGCAGTGCTAGAACAGGGGGTGTAACTGAAGCTTTCTTT
>many|TRBV2|-|TRBJ1-1
CASSDTYRNTEAFF
TGTGCCAGCAGTGATACCTACAGGAACACTGAAGCTTTCTTT
>many|TRBV20-1|-|TRBJ1-1
CSAQRNTEAFF
TGCAGCGCGCAGAGGAACACTGAAGCTTTCTTT
>few|TRBV10-2|-|TRBJ1-1
CASSEIGRAPLTEAFF
TGCGCCAGCAGTGAGATTGGCCGGGCCCCCCTCACTGAAGCTTTCTTT
>-|TRBV20-1|-|TRBJ2-2
CSARDRSGIANTGELFF
TGCAGTGCTAGAGATCGTAGCGGAATCGCGAACACCGGGGAGCTGTTTTTT
>few|TRBV18|-|TRBJ1-1
CASSQDRTSTEAFF
TGTGCCAGCTCTCAGGACAGAACTAGCACTGAAGCTTTCTTT
>many|TRBV24-1|-|TRBJ1-5
CATSGRAMNVAQHF
TGTGCCACCAGTGGGAGGGCGATGAATGTGGCCCAGCATTTT
>many|TRBV19|-|TRBJ2-7
CASSGRGREQYF
TGTGCCAGTAGTGGCAGGGGGAGGGAGCAGTACTTC
>many|TRBV6-2/TRBV6-3|-|TRBJ2-7
CASSYSPGHPQYF
TGTGCCAGCAGTTACTCCCCGGGCCACCCGCAGTACTTC
>few|TRBV19|-|TRBJ2-7
CASSTRRPPYEQYF
TGTGCCAGTAGTACCAGGAGACCTCCCTACGAGCAGTACTTC
>many|TRBV7-9|TRBD1|TRBJ2-7
CASSLVDRVWEQYF
TGTGCCAGCAGCTTAGTGGACAGGGTGTGGGAGCAGTACTTC
>-|TRBV29-1|-|TRBJ1-2
CSVTRQINYGYTF
TGCAGCGTTACACGACAGATTAACTATGGCTACACCTTC
>-|TRBV6-1|-|TRBJ2-6
CASSEWGRSGANVLTF
TGTGCCAGCAGTGAATGGGGCCGCTCTGGGGCCAACGTCCTGACTTTC
>-|TRBV7-3|-|TRBJ2-1
CASSLSSDLVQFF
TGTGCCAGCAGCTTAAGTTCGGATCTAGTACAGTTCTTC
>-|TRBV11-2|TRBD2|TRBJ2-3
CASRGWGGNHDTQYF
TGTGCCAGCCGGGGGTGGGGGGGAAATCATGATACGCAGTATTTT
>many|TRBV24-1|TRBD1|TRBJ2-1
CATRDRENDNEQFF
TGTGCCACCCGAGACAGGGAAAATGACAATGAGCAGTTCTTC
>many|TRBV12-3/TRBV12-4|-|TRBJ1-1
CASSFSGSDTEAFF
TGTGCCAGCAGTTTTTCCGGATCGGACACTGAAGCTTTCTTT
>many|TRBV11-2|-|TRBJ2-7
CASSLDLRGEQYF
TGTGCCAGCAGCTTAGATCTCCGTGGAGAGCAGTACTTC
>many|TRBV18|-|TRBJ2-2
CASSYRAAELFF
TGTGCCAGCTCATATAGGGCAGCGGAGCTGTTTTTT
>-|TRBV11-1|-|TRBJ1-1
CAISVGMGLNTEAFF
TGTGCCATCAGTGTGGGTATGGGTTTGAACACTGAAGCTTTCTTT
>many|TRBV3-1|TRBD1|TRBJ2-4
CASSQRGQGLAKNIQYF
TGTGCCAGCAGCCAAAGAGGACAGGGTCTAGCCAAAAACATTCAGTACTTC
>many|TRBV28|-|TRBJ1-2
CAIQTWTNGYTF
TGTGCAATACAGACGTGGACCAATGGCTACACCTTC
>-|TRBV3-1|-|TRBJ1-3
CASSQEWGLNGDTIYF
TGTGCCAGCAGCCAAGAATGGGGGCTTAATGGGGACACCATATATTTT
>-|TRBV2|-|TRBJ2-2
CASSEMGETSGELFF
TGTGCCAGCAGTGAAATGGGGGAGACCTCCGGGGAGCTGTTTTTT
>few|TRBV19|-|TRBJ2-3
CASKWSSTDTQYF
TGTGCCAGTAAGTGGAGCAGCACAGATACGCAGTATTTT
>many|TRBV5-8|TRBD2|TRBJ2-1
CASSLGTTSGNNEQFF
TGTGCCAGCAGCTTGGGGACGACTAGCGGGAACAATGAGCAGTTCTTC
>-|TRBV14|-|TRBJ2-5
CASSQGVSRGETQYF
TGTGCCAGCAGCCAAGGGGTGTCTCGGGGAGAGACCCAGTACTTC
>-|TRBV19|TRBD2|TRBJ2-1
CARGGLDNEQFF
TGTGCCAGGGGAGGGCTAGACAATGAGCAGTTCTTC
>few|TRBV4-1|TRBD1|TRBJ1-2
CASSPVARQGRGYTF
TGCGCCAGCAGCCCTGTCGCTCGACAGGGTCGGGGCTACACCTTC
>few|TRBV20-1|-|TRBJ1-1
CSARVGVGTEAFF
TGCAGTGCTAGAGTCGGGGTGGGCACTGAAGCTTTCTTT
>-|TRBV6-1|TRBD2|TRBJ2-1
CASTPGSASGSSDEQFF
TGTGCCAGCACTCCCGGCTCGGCTAGCGGGAGTTCGGATGAGCAGTTCTTC
>many|TRBV9|TRBD1|TRBJ2-1
CASSGRQGLIYNEQFF
TGTGCCAGCAGCGGACGACAGGGCCTCATATACAATGAGCAGTTCTTC
>few|TRBV4-1|-|TRBJ2-7
CASSQGRVSSYEQYF
TGCGCCAGCAGCCAGGGACGGGTAAGCTCCTACGAGCAGTACTTC
>many|TRBV12-3/TRBV12-4|TRBD1|TRBJ1-1
CASSLATGLPNTEAFF
TGTGCCAGCAGTTTAGCGACAGGGCTGCCGAACACTGAAGCTTTCTTT
>many|TRBV28|-|TRBJ2-1
CASRILADPTYNEQFF
TGTGCCAGCAGAATATTAGCGGATCCAACCTACAATGAGCAGTTCTTC
>many|TRBV3-1|-|TRBJ2-7
CASSDLSYEQYF
TGTGCCAGCAGCGACCTCTCCTACGAGCAGTACTTC
>many|TRBV7-2|-|TRBJ1-1
CASSRTALNTEAFF
TGTGCCAGCAGTCGGACAGCTTTGAACACTGAAGCTTTCTTT
>few|TRBV12-3/TRBV12-4|-|TRBJ2-1
CASSSPGPNNEQFF
TGTGCCAGCAGTTCCCCAGGGCCTAACAATGAGCAGTTCTTC
>few|TRBV12-3/TRBV12-4|-|TRBJ1-6
CASTHGSINSPLHF
TGTGCCAGCACCCATGGTTCGATTAATTCACCCCTCCACTTT
>many|TRBV30|-|TRBJ1-2
CAWSVRGRGYGYTF
TGTGCCTGGAGTGTACGGGGGCGCGGCTATGGCTACACCTTC
>-|TRBV20-1|-|TRBJ1-5
CSARDSVRDPWDQPQHF
TGCAGTGCTAGAGATTCCGTCCGGGACCCTTGGGATCAGCCCCAGCATTTT
>many|TRBV11-2|TRBD2|TRBJ2-3
CASSLMTSGRADTQYF
TGTGCCAGCAGCCTAATGACTAGCGGGAGAGCAGATACGCAGTATTTT
>many|TRBV9|TRBD2|TRBJ2-5
CASSIAGEETQYF
TGTGCCAGCTCCATAGCGGGAGAGGAGACCCAGTACTTC
>few|TRBV12-3/TRBV12-4|-|TRBJ2-1
CASSPSDLYNEQFF
TGTGCCAGCAGCCCTAGCGACCTATACAATGAGCAGTTCTTC
>many|TRBV20-1|-|TRBJ1-1
CSARLTVRWSNTEAFF
TGCAGTGCTAGACTGACAGTGAGGTGGTCGAACACTGAAGCTTTCTTT
>many|TRBV19|TRBD2|TRBJ2-1
CASSIGLDNEQFF
TGTGCCAGCAGCATAGGACTAGACAATGAGCAGTTCTTC
>many|TRBV20-1|-|TRBJ2-1
CSARAPRGSEEQFF
TGCAGTGCTAGAGCTCCGCGGGGCTCAGAAGAGCAGTTCTTC